This TCR beta chain was sequenced for a study of patients and donors after allogeneic stem cell transplantation (dated by TCRdb to about 2020). CDR1 and CDR2 (SGHDN, FVKESK) derive from the germline V gene. From V the trimming removes 4 bases and from J it removes 3 bases, while the gene matches leave 10 bases of the junction unaccounted for. The CDR3 spans 18 residues, from the cysteine through the phenylalanine. Solely the CDR3 DNA is kept, with 54 bases framed from the first base. This clonotype was seen ten or more times. The antigen this receptor binds is unknown. Base qualities were left out, and no much larger clone turns up one base away. Libraries were made using RT-PCR. Sequencer: NextSeq 550. The public reads were reanalyzed by TCRdb: fastp trimming at Q25, MiXCR alignment, in-frame beta chains only. Rows merge per CDR3 protein into single entries with the most common DNA and genes. The sample data list some 200,000 distinct CDR3 sequences, and more than 35% of these were observed just once. Of the sample, around 35% falls within the top ten clones.

This receptor was taken from a human donor who was either an allogeneic HSCT recipient or a stem cell or donor lymphocyte infusion donor (not recorded which). It is not recorded whose cells these are; they may come from a transplant donor. Source material: blood, either unsorted or a sorted T cell fraction (not recorded which). In this chain, TRBV14 is recombined with TRBJ2-2, with 11 middle bases fitting TRBD2. The sequenced DNA is TGTGCCAGCAGCCGTCGGACTAGCGGGCCGCGGGACACCGGGGAGCTGTTTTTT. The resulting protein is CASSRRTSGPRDTGELFF.